This TCR beta chain was documented in a study of shared clonotypes between healthy human individuals. The germline CDR1 and CDR2 sequences are KGHSH and LQKENI. Deletions cut 2 bases from V and 5 bases from J, with 9 bases between. The CDR3 runs 13 residues. Healthy HIV-negative adults with no recent acute infections or vaccinations were recruited as donors. Caucasian adults residing in Nashville, Tennessee made up all the donors. Running of the assay took place at deep level. Unsorted PBMC DNA went through sequencing on ten immunoSEQ deep assay plates. The assay was immunoSEQ multiplex PCR, and TCRdb's table has in-frame clones only and misses some. Here the sample spans 450,000 to 500,000 clones, around 85% being singletons.

This clonotype originated in a woman aged 40 to 49 in good health. Some clones in this sample may be carry-over from other donors' samples. J is TRBJ2-5 and V is TRBV18; D is perhaps TRBD1 (5 bases). The specimen was PBMCs. DNA of the CDR3: TGTGCCAGCTCACCATCCAGGGTCGAGACCCAGTACTTC. Amino acid sequence: CASSPSRVETQYF.